The clone carrying this T cell receptor beta chain was recorded many times. Its antigen is not identified. CDR1 is KGHDR and CDR2 is SFDVKD in the germline V gene. V lost 4 bases and J lost 1; bases outside the gene matches: 9. The CDR3 is made up of 18 amino acids. It was uncontrolled infection, other autoimmune disease, pregnancy or lactation that excluded patients. TCR beta CDR3 sequences were amplified from RNA transcripts. HTBI primers were used for first-round RT-PCR of the TCR CDR3. TCRdb re-analysed the multiplex PCR reads in MiXCR, keeping a single row per CDR3 protein. This table holds about 680,000 distinct CDR3 sequences, approximately 40% found once. These data come from a study of T cells in Graves' hyperthyroidism and ophthalmopathy. Study conclusions and caveats: Ophthalmopathy and stable hyperthyroidism were told apart by a 13 V-J model.

The V and J genes are TRBV24-1 and TRBJ2-2, with 9 bases identical to TRBD2. Source material: blood. The TCR sequence derives from a woman in her 40s with Graves' hyperthyroidism. The CDR3 loop is CATSDSVAGDQNTGELFF. Written as DNA, the CDR3 is TGTGCCACCAGTGACTCGGTAGCGGGGGACCAGAACACCGGGGAGCTGTTTTTT.